This TCR beta chain comes out of a study of CD4 T cells in relation to SARS-CoV-2 and coronaviruses. As for the study in general: After nine to eleven days of antigen culture, PBMC TCR beta CDR3s were sequenced. The negative reference was HIV-1 Nef peptide pool or peptide-free culture. Study-wide results and limits: Crossreactive clones expanded significantly less to SARS-CoV-2 than monoreactive clones.

The V end was cut by 5 bases, the J end by 7 bases, with 18 bases between. The CDR3 has 15 amino acids. The V gene's germline CDR1 is GTSNPN and CDR2 SVGIG (reference sequence). TCRdb's table, derived via immunoSEQ multiplex PCR, lists solely in-frame clones and lacks some. Of about 20,000 clones listed, over 65% are singletons. This clone came up a few times. The antigen is undetermined. Unexposed donor CD4+ T cells date from about 2011-2018, before the COVID-19 pandemic. The cells were cultured for about 10 days before CD4+ T cells were isolated. Half the medium was replaced with IL-2 medium on days 3 and 7.

The specimen sequenced was CD4+ T cells from PBMCs, cultured in vitro. This receptor was taken from a human donor in good health. This rearrangement joins TRBV30 to TRBJ1-6, with a possible D match to TRBD1 (5 bases). CDR3 residues: CAWSPGRQGNSPLHF. CDR3 nucleotides: TGTGCCTGGTCCCCCGGCCGGCAGGGAAATTCACCCCTCCACTTT.